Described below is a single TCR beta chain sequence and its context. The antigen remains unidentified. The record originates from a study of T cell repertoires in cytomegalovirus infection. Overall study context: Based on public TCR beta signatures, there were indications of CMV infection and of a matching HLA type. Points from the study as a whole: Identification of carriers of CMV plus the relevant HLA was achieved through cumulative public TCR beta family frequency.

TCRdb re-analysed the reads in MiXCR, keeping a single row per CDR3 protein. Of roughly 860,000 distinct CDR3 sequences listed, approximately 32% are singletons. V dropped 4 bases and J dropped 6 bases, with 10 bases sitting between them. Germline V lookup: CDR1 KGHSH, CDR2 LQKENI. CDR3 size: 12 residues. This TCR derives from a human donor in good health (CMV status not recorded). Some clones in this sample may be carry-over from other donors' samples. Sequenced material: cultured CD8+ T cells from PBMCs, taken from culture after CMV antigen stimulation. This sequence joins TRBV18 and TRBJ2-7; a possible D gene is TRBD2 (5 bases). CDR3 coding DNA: TGTGCCAGCTCACAAGGGAGCGGCGAGCAGTACTTC. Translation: CASSQGSGEQYF. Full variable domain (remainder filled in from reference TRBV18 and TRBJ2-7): NAGVMQNPRHLVRRRGQEARLRCSPMKGHSHVYWYRQLPEEGLKFMVYLQKENIIDESGMPKERFSAEFPKEGPSILRIQQVVRGDSAAYFCASSQGSGEQYFGPGTRLTVT.